This T cell receptor beta chain was sequenced for a study of blood T cell repertoires in COVID-19. Study-wide background: Whether acute or convalescent, the COVID-19 samples came from the United States, Italy and Spain. PBMCs, B-cell-depleted T cells, or T cells were the source of the cDNA or gDNA that made up the material.

Original processing methods: Reference gene primer amplification gave nucleated cell count estimates. The assay was immunoSEQ multiplex PCR, and TCRdb's table has in-frame clones only and misses some. The V and J calls and the clone size are those of that table, but D and trimming were determined from the DNA. The sample records roughly 230,000 clones, about 85% being singletons. V was trimmed by 2 bases and J by 0 bases, leaving 13 bases between them. The length of the CDR3 is 17 residues. Looked up from germline, CDR1 is SEHNR and CDR2 is FQNEAQ (reference sequence). The sequence was obtained from a man in his forties or fifties with acute or convalescent COVID-19. The rearrangement joins TRBV7-9 to TRBJ1-4, with D hard to call. The sequencing input was peripheral blood. The CDR3 DNA is TGTGCCAGCAGCTTAATCCGGAGTGGAGCAACTAATGAAAAACTGTTTTTT. Translated, it gives CASSLIRSGATNEKLFF.